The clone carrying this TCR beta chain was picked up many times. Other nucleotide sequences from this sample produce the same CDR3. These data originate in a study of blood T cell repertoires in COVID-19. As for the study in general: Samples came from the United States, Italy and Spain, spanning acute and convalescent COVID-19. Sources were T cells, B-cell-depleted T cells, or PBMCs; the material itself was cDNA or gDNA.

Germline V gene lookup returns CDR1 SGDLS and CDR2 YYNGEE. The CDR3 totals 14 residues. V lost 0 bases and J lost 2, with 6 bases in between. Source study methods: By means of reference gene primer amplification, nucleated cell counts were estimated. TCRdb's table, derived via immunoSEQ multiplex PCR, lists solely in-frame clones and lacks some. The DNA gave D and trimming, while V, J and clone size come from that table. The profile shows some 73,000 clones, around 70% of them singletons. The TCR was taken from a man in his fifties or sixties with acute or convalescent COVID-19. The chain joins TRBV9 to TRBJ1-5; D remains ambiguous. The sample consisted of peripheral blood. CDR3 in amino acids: CASSVDGGNQPQHF. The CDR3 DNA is TGTGCCAGCAGCGTAGACGGAGGCAATCAGCCCCAGCATTTT.